What follows are 9 T cell receptor beta chains derived from one specimen sequenced in a study of human T cells and chemical hapten exposure. Individual cDNA molecules received unique molecular identifiers in the library. TCRdb ran MiXCR on the reads and lists one entry per CDR3 protein. Among 95,000 to 150,000 distinct CDR3 sequences listed, 8.5% to 9% were seen once. Total RNA was isolated from whole blood that had not been fractionated. The specimen sequenced was whole blood. These receptors were taken from a human donor in good health. Some clones in this sample may be carry-over from other donors' samples.

V and J are TRBV7-2 and TRBJ2-3; D uncertain. Germline CDR1 and CDR2: SGHTA and FQGNSA. There are 14 residues in the CDR3. V was clipped by 3 bases and J by 3 bases, with 10 bases between them. The CDR3 DNA reads TGTGCCAGCAGCTTCCGCCCTAGGACAGATACGCAGTATTTT. It yields the protein CASSFRPRTDTQYF.

This clonotype was seen at least ten times. V gene TRBV6-6 combines with J gene TRBJ1-1; 9 bases line up with TRBD1. The length of the CDR3 is 13 residues. Germline V gene data show CDR1 as MNHNY and CDR2 as SVGAGI (reference sequence). J gave up 5 bases and V 5 bases, and 3 bases lay outside the gene matches. CDR3 nucleotides: TGTGCCAGCAGTCACAGGGGGCAGACTGAAGCTTTCTTT. Amino acid sequence: CASSHRGQTEAFF.

This clonotype was recorded a few times. This rearrangement joins TRBV2 to TRBJ1-1; D not resolved. Trimming stripped 3 bases from V and 8 bases from J, with 4 bases between. CDR1 SNHLY and CDR2 FYNNEI come from the germline V gene. The CDR3 is 10 residues long. The CDR3 bases are TGTGCCAGCAGTGAGGGGGAAGCTTTCTTT. It yields the protein CASSEGEAFF.

This clonotype was detected a few times. The rearrangement uses TRBV6-2 or TRBV6-3 and TRBJ2-7; unclear D gene. The CDR3 runs to 12 residues. Germline V gives CDR1 MNHEY, CDR2 SVGEGT. With 5 bases removed from V and 5 bases from J, the gap between germline ends came to 10 bases. The CDR3 sequence is CASSLHENEQYF. The CDR3 nucleotides read TGTGCCAGCAGTCTACACGAGAACGAGCAGTACTTC.

This clonotype appeared many times. This chain uses TRBV7-9 with TRBJ1-1; TRBD1 matches at 7 bases. This CDR3 has 14 amino acids. V lost 3 bases, J lost 0 bases, and 1 base stayed unmatched. CDR1 is SEHNR and CDR2 is FQNEAQ in the germline V gene (reference sequence). The CDR3 DNA is TGTGCCAGCAGCTTGACAGGGATGAACACTGAAGCTTTCTTT. Translation: CASSLTGMNTEAFF.

The V call is TRBV4-2, the J call TRBJ2-1; D uncertain. Germline assignment: CDR1 LGHNA and CDR2 YNFKEQ. Trimming took off 1 base at V and 6 bases at J, with 7 bases between the two ends. The CDR3 has 13 residues. CDR3 residues: CASSQAQANEQFF. The DNA of the CDR3 is TGTGCCAGCAGCCAAGCCCAGGCCAATGAGCAGTTCTTC.

Ten or more counts support this clonotype. The V gene is TRBV20-1, the J gene TRBJ1-1; D uncertain. Trimming took 3 bases from V and 8 from J, leaving 10 bases between them. Germline V gene data show CDR1 as DFQATT and CDR2 as SNEGSKA (reference sequence). The length of the CDR3 is 11 residues. The chain's CDR3 is CSARINAEAFF. CDR3 in DNA: TGCAGTGCTAGGATCAACGCCGAAGCTTTCTTT.

CDR3 nucleotide sequence: TGTGCCAGCAGCCGGACTAGCGGGAAGTCGGCAGATACGCAGTATTTT. It yields the protein CASSRTSGKSADTQYF. The chain links TRBV7-2 to TRBJ2-3; TRBD2 aligns across 12 bases. Germline V CDR1 and CDR2: SGHTA, FQGNSA. J gave up 4 bases and V 5 bases, and 7 bases lay outside the gene matches. The CDR3 has 16 amino acids.

The V and J genes are TRBV27 and TRBJ2-3, with D possibly being TRBD1 or TRBD2 (5 bases each). The germline V gene encodes CDR1 MNHEY and CDR2 SMNVEV (reference sequence). Trimming stripped 3 bases from V and 2 bases from J, with 12 bases between. There are 15 residues in the CDR3. CDR3 in amino acids: CASSFFGTTTDTQYF. The CDR3 DNA reads as TGTGCCAGCAGTTTTTTCGGGACGACCACAGATACGCAGTATTTT.